The clone carrying this TCR beta chain turned up a few times. The data belong to a study of beta chain features in type 1 diabetes. The V and J ends lost 4 bases and 4 bases, in that order; junction bases with no gene match: 7. CDR3 size: 14 residues. Germline V lookup: CDR1 SGHNT, CDR2 YYREEE (reference sequence). Every isolated RNA sample was fully reverse transcribed, so sequencing captured expressed TCRB transcripts. TCRdb keeps only in-frame clones here, not all; method: immunoSEQ multiplex PCR. The sample includes about 160,000 clones, around 8.5% of them seen just once. This clonotype was obtained from a man between 18 and 29 years old in good health. The source material was central memory CD4+ T cells from blood. This chain connects TRBV5-4 to TRBJ1-1; 7 positions agree with TRBD1. The CDR3 loop is CASSQGGSTTEAFF. The CDR3 nucleotides are TGTGCCAGCAGCCAAGGGGGCTCAACCACTGAAGCTTTCTTT.